The entry below describes one TCR beta chain. Amplification yielded TCR beta CDR3 regions, with RNA transcripts as the source. A set of HTBI primers served as the primers for a first-round RT-PCR of the TCR CDR3. TCRdb re-called the multiplex PCR reads with MiXCR, one entry per CDR3 protein. The table records fewer than 450,000 distinct CDR3 sequences, 17% of them present only once. This sample was taken from a study of T cells in Graves' hyperthyroidism and ophthalmopathy. The overall study: Blood was drawn when the patient was first diagnosed and still untreated.

Thyroid ultrasound and orbital computed tomography, with clinical symptoms and serum thyroxine and TRAb, informed diagnoses. The CDR3 covers 19 residues. The germline V and J ends were trimmed by 4 bases and 0 bases, with 22 bases remaining between them. The germline CDR1 and CDR2 sequences are MGHRA and YSYEKL. The origin of this receptor is a woman aged 25 to 39 with Graves' hyperthyroidism that later progressed to Graves' ophthalmopathy. The chain couples TRBV4-1 to TRBJ1-3, with D perhaps matching TRBD1 (6 bases). Sequenced: blood. Here the CDR3 DNA reads TGCGCCAGCAGCCGCGGAGGTCATCTGACAGGCCTCTCTGGAAACACCATATATTTT. This codes for CASSRGGHLTGLSGNTIYF.